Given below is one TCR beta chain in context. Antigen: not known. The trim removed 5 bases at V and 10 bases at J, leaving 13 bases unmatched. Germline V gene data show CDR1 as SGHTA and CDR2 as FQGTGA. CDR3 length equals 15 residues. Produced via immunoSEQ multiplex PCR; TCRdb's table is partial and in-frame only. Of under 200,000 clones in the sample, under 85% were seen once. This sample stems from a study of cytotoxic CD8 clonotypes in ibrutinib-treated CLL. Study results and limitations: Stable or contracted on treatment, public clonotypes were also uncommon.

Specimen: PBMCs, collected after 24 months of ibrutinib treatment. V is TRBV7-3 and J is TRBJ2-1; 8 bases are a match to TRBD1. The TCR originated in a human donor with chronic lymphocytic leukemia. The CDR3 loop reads CASSADRVVQREQFF. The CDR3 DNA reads TGTGCCAGCAGCGCGGACAGGGTAGTTCAAAGAGAGCAGTTCTTC.